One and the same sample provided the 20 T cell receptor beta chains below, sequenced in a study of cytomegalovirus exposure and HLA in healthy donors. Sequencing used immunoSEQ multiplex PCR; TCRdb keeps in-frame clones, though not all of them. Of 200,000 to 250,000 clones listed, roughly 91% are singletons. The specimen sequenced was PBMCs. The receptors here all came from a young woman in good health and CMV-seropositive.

The CDR3 nucleotides are TGTGCCAGCACCCTGGGGCTGGCCGGTGAAAGCTCCTACAATGAGCAGTTCTTC. The encoded protein is CASTLGLAGESSYNEQFF. V and J are TRBV7-9 and TRBJ2-1, with D perhaps matching TRBD1 (5 bases). The germline V and J ends were trimmed by 7 bases and 0 bases, with 22 bases remaining between them. CDR3 size: 18 residues. Germline CDR1 and CDR2: SEHNR and FQNEAQ (reference sequence).

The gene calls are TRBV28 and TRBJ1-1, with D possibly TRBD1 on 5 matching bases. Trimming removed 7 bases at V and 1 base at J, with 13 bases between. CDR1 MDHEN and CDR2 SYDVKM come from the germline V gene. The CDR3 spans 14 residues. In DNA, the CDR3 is TGTGCCAGCACCCCCTGGGGGGAGAACACTGAAGCTTTCTTT. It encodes CASTPWGENTEAFF.

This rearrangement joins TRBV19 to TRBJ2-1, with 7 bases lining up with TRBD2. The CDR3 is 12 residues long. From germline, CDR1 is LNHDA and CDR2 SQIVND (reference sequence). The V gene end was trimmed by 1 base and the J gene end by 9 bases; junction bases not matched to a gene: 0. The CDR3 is CASSIGGGEQFF. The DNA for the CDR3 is TGTGCCAGTAGTATAGGGGGGGGTGAGCAGTTCTTC.

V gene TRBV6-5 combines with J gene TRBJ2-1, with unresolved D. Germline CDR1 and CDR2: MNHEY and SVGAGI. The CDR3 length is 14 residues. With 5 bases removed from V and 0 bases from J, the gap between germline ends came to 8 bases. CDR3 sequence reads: CASSKRSSYNEQFF. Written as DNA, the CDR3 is TGTGCCAGCAGTAAAAGGAGCTCCTACAATGAGCAGTTCTTC.

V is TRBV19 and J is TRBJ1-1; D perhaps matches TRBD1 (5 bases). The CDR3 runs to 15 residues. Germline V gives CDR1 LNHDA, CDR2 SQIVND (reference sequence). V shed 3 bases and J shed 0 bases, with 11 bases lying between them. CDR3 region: CASSMRRVMNTEAFF. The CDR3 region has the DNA TGTGCCAGTAGTATGCGCAGGGTGATGAACACTGAAGCTTTCTTT.

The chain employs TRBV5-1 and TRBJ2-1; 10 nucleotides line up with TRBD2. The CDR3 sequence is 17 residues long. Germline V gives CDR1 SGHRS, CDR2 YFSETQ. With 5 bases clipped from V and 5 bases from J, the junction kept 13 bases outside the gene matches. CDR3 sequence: CASRPHLAGVGDNEQFF. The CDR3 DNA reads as TGCGCCAGCAGGCCGCACCTAGCGGGAGTCGGTGACAATGAGCAGTTCTTC.

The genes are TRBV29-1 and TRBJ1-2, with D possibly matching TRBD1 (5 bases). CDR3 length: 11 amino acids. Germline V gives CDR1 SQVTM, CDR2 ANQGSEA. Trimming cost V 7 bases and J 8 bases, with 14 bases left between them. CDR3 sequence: CSADSGLGYTF. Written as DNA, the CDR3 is TGCAGCGCCGACTCAGGGCTCGGCTACACCTTC. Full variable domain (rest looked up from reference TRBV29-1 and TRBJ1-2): SAVISQKPSRDICQRGTSLTIQCQVDSQVTMMFWYRQQPGQSLTLIATANQGSEATYESGFVIDKFPISRPNLTFSTLTVSNMSPEDSSIYLCSADSGLGYTFGSGTRLTVV.

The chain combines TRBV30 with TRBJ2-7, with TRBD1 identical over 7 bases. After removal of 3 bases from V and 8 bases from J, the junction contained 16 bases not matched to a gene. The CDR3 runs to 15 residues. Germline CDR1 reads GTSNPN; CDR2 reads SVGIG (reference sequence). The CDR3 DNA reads TGTGCCTGGAGCCATAGGGACCGGGACAGACAAAAGCAGTACTTC. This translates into CAWSHRDRDRQKQYF.

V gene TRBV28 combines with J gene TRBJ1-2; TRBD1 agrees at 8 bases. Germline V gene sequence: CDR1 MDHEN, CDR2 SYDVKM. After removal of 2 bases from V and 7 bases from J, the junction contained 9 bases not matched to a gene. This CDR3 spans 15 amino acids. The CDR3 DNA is TGTGCCAGCAGTTTACGGGGCAGGGGGCGTGTTGGCTACACCTTC. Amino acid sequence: CASSLRGRGRVGYTF.

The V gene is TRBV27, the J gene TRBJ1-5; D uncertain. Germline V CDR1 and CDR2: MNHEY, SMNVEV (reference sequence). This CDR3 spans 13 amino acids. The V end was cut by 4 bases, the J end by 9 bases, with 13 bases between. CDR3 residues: CASSSGFSGPQHF. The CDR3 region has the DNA TGTGCCAGCAGTTCTGGTTTTAGCGGGCCCCAGCATTTT.

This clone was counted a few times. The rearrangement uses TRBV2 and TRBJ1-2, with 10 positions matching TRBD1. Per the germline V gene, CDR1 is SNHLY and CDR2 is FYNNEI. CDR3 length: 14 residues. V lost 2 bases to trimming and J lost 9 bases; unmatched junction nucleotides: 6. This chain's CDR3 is CASSEHGTGVRYTF. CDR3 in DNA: TGTGCCAGCAGTGAACATGGGACAGGGGTGCGCTACACCTTC.

Written as DNA, the CDR3 is TGTGCCAGCAGTCCACTCAGGGGGATTCCCTATGGCTACACCTTC. Protein sequence: CASSPLRGIPYGYTF. The V and J genes are TRBV27 and TRBJ1-2, with 7 bases identical to TRBD1. The V and J ends lost 5 bases and 4 bases, in that order; junction bases with no gene match: 10. The CDR3 is made up of 15 amino acids. The V gene's germline CDR1 is MNHEY and CDR2 SMNVEV (reference sequence).

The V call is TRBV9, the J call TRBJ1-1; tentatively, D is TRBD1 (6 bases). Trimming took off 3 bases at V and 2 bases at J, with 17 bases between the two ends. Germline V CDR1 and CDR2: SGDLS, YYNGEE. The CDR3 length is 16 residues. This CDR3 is CASSDPGTPFNTEAFF. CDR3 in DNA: TGTGCCAGCAGCGACCCCGGGACACCCTTTAACACTGAAGCTTTCTTT.

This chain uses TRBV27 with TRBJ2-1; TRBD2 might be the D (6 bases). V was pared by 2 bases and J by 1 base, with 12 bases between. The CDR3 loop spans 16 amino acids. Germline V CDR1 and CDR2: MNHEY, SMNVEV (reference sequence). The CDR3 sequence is CASSLSPGASYNEQFF. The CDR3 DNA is TGTGCCAGCAGTTTAAGCCCGGGAGCATCCTACAATGAGCAGTTCTTC.

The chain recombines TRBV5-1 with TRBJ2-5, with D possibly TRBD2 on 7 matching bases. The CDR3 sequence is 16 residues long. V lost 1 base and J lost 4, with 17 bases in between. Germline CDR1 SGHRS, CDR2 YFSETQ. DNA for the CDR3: TGCGCCAGCAGCTTGTTCGGCCAGGGAGGGGGAGAGACCCAGTACTTC. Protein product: CASSLFGQGGGETQYF. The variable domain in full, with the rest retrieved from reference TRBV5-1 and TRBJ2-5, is KAGVTQTPRYLIKTRGQQVTLSCSPISGHRSVSWYQQTPGQGLQFLFEYFSETQRNKGNFPGRFSGRQFSNSRSEMNVSTLELGDSALYLCASSLFGQGGGETQYFGPGTRLLVL.

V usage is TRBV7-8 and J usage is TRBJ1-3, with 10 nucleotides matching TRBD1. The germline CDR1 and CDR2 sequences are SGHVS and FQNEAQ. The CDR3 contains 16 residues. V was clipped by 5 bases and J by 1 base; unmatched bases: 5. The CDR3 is CASSPGTGVSGNTIYF. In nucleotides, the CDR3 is TGTGCCAGCAGCCCCGGGACAGGGGTTTCTGGAAACACCATATATTTT.

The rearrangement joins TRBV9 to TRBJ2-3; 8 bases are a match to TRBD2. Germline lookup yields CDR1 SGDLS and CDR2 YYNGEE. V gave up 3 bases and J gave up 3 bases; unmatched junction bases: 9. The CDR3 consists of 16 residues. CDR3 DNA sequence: TGTGCCAGCAGCGCCCGGACTAGCAGCACTACAGATACGCAGTATTTT. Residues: CASSARTSSTTDTQYF.

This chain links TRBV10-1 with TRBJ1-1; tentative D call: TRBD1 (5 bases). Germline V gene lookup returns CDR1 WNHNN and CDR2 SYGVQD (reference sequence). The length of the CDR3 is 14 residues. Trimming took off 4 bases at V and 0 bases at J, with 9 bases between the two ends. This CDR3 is CASSGGVMNTEAFF. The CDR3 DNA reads TGCGCCAGCAGTGGGGGGGTGATGAACACTGAAGCTTTCTTT.

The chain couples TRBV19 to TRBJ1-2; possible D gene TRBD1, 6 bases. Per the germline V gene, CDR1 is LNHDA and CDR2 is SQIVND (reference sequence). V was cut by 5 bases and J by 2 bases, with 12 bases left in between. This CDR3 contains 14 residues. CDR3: CASSGWDKNYGYTF. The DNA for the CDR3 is TGTGCCAGTAGTGGATGGGACAAGAACTATGGCTACACCTTC.

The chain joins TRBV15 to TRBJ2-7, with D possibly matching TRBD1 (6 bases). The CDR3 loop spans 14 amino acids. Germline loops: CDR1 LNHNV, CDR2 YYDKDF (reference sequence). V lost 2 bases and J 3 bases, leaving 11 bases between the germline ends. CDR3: CATSRQDSNYEQYF. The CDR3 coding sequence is TGTGCCACCAGCAGACAGGACAGCAACTACGAGCAGTACTTC. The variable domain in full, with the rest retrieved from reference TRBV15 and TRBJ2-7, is DAMVIQNPRYQVTQFGKPVTLSCSQTLNHNVMYWYQQKSSQAPKLLFHYYDKDFNNEADTPDNFQSRRPNTSFCFLDIRSPGLGDTAMYLCATSRQDSNYEQYFGPGTRLTVT.